Below are 14 T cell receptor beta chains sequenced from a single sample in a study of T cell repertoires in cytomegalovirus infection (dated by TCRdb to the late 2010s). Antigen specificity for these receptors is unknown. Sequencing was performed on an Illumina HiSeq 1500. TCRdb handled the public reads itself, with Q25 trimming in fastp and clone calling in MiXCR, and kept productive beta chains. Each CDR3 protein appears once, grouped with its most common genes and DNA. For this sample there are about 310,000 distinct CDR3 sequences; 20% to 30% appear just once. 10% to 15% of the sample is in the top ten clones. The treatment or condition tag for this specimen amounts to: in vitro stimulation with specific CMV peptide epitopes to enrich CMV-specific T cells. The sample consisted of cultured PBMCs, taken from culture after CMV antigen stimulation. Receptors were obtained from a human donor in good health (CMV status not recorded). Some clones in this sample may be carry-over from other donors' samples.

About this clonotype: This may stem from a read error, because a much larger clone lies one nucleotide away. The chain is built from TRBV7-2 and TRBJ1-4; D remains ambiguous. Trimming took 5 bases from V and 10 from J, leaving 14 bases between them. The germline CDR1 and CDR2 sequences are SGHTA and FQGNSA. The CDR3 spans 13 residues. The CDR3: CASSLTFGVKLFF. CDR3 bases: TGTGCCAGCAGCCTCACGTTCGGTGTAAAACTGTTTTTT. The full variable domain, with the rest looked up from reference TRBV7-2 and TRBJ1-4, is GAGVSQSPSNKVTEKGKDVELRCDPISGHTALYWYRQSLGQGLEFLIYFQGNSAPDKSGLPSDRFSAERTGGSVSTLTIQRTQQEDSAVYLCASSLTFGVKLFFGSGTQLSVL.

This chain connects TRBV5-6 to TRBJ1-2; D is possibly TRBD1 (5 bases). The germline gives CDR1 SGHDT, CDR2 YYEEEE. This CDR3 has 15 amino acids. The V end was cut by 5 bases, the J end by 5 bases, with 19 bases between. DNA for the CDR3: TGTGCCAGCAGAAGGAGGGACGGGAGCTTATATGGCTACACCTTC. This encodes CASRRRDGSLYGYTF.

This clonotype has just a few counts. The CDR3 DNA is TGTGCCACCTTGGACAAATCTAACTATGGCTACACCTTC. This encodes CATLDKSNYGYTF. This rearrangement joins TRBV24-1 to TRBJ1-2, with D maybe TRBD1 (5 bases). CDR1 and CDR2 (germline): KGHDR, SFDVKD. V lost 9 bases to trimming and J lost 0 bases, with 10 bases between them. The CDR3 extends over 13 amino acids.

This clonotype has a handful of counts. The chain joins TRBV12-3 or TRBV12-4 to TRBJ1-1, with D unclear. Trimming removed 6 bases from V and 1 base from J, with 9 bases in between. CDR3 length: 13 amino acids. Here the CDR3 DNA reads TGTGCCAGCAGCTTAACATCGAACACTGAAGCTTTCTTT. The encoded protein is CASSLTSNTEAFF.

The chain is built from TRBV7-8 and TRBJ2-7; D is unclear. V was shortened by 5 bases and J by 2 bases, with 10 bases between the two germline ends. CDR1 and CDR2 from the germline V gene are SGHVS and FQNEAQ. The CDR3 runs to 13 residues. CDR3 sequence (DNA): TGTGCCAGCAGCCCACGACGGCCCTACGAGCAGTACGTC. Translated, it gives CASSPRRPYEQYV.

This chain connects TRBV6-2 or TRBV6-3 to TRBJ2-5; 10 bases align to TRBD2. CDR1 is MNHEY, CDR2 SVGEGT, per germline. J lost 2 bases, V lost 4 bases, and 7 bases had no gene match. The CDR3 is made up of 16 amino acids. CDR3 sequence reads: CASSFGLAEGQETQYF. Written as DNA, the CDR3 is TGTGCCAGCAGTTTCGGACTAGCGGAGGGGCAAGAGACCCAGTACTTC.

The chain couples TRBV30 to TRBJ2-6; 9 bases match TRBD1. CDR3 size: 18 residues. Germline loops: CDR1 GTSNPN, CDR2 SVGIG (reference sequence). After removal of 3 bases from V and 4 bases from J, the junction contained 13 bases not matched to a gene. DNA for the CDR3: TGTGCCTGGAGAGGACAGGGGCATGGGGTGGCCGGGGCCAACGTCCTGACTTTC. Residues: CAWRGQGHGVAGANVLTF.

V gene TRBV29-1 combines with J gene TRBJ1-5, with D possibly matching TRBD1 (6 bases). The germline gives CDR1 SQVTM, CDR2 ANQGSEA. The V and J ends lost 4 bases and 3 bases respectively, with 10 bases between them. This CDR3 has 13 amino acids. CDR3 region: CSVGQGTNQPQHF. CDR3 coding DNA: TGCAGCGTTGGTCAGGGGACCAATCAGCCCCAGCATTTT.

This clonotype was seen many times. V gene TRBV7-6 combines with J gene TRBJ2-7, with 9 bases aligning to TRBD2. The CDR3 has 15 amino acids. CDR1 is SGHVS, CDR2 FNYEAQ, per germline. Trimming removed 5 bases from V and 1 base from J; junction bases left unmatched: 6. For the CDR3, the DNA is TGTGCCAGCAGCGCAGGAGCGGGAGGATCCTACGAGCAGTACGTC. It translates to CASSAGAGGSYEQYV.

The CDR3 DNA is TGTGCCAGCAGCTTAGAAGGGACAGGGGGTACAAATGAGCAGTTCTTC. Its translation: CASSLEGTGGTNEQFF. The gene calls are TRBV7-6 and TRBJ2-1; 11 bases map to TRBD1. The CDR3 covers 16 residues. Germline V CDR1 and CDR2: SGHVS, FNYEAQ. J lost 7 bases, V lost 1 base, and 6 bases had no gene match. The variable domain in full, completed from reference TRBV7-6 and TRBJ2-1, reads GAGVSQSPRYKVTKRGQDVALRCDPISGHVSLYWYRQALGQGPEFLTYFNYEAQQDKSGLPNDRFSAERPEGSISTLTIQRTEQRDSAMYRCASSLEGTGGTNEQFFGPGTRLTVL.

This chain uses TRBV27 with TRBJ1-3; D is ambiguous. V dropped 5 bases and J dropped 5 bases, with 16 bases sitting between them. CDR1 and CDR2 (germline): MNHEY, SMNVEV (reference sequence). CDR3 length equals 15 residues. The CDR3 region is CASSPLGRLRNTIYF. The CDR3 region has the DNA TGTGCCAGCAGTCCCCTTGGGCGGCTCCGAAACACCATATATTTT.

The V call is TRBV12-3 or TRBV12-4, the J call TRBJ2-6; D perhaps matches TRBD1 (6 bases). Trimming took off 10 bases at V and 0 bases at J, with 16 bases between the two ends. This CDR3 spans 16 amino acids. CDR3 residues: CATETGELSGANVLTF. In DNA, the CDR3 is TGTGCCACCGAGACAGGCGAGCTCTCTGGGGCCAACGTCCTGACTTTC.

This clonotype was seen a few times. The chain uses TRBV19 and TRBJ2-3; unclear D gene. Between the trimmed V and J ends, which lost 9 bases and 6 bases, there was a span of 16 bases. The germline V gene has CDR1 LNHDA and CDR2 SQIVND (reference sequence). CDR3 size: 13 residues. The CDR3 DNA reads as TGTGCCAGCCAAAGCGTCTCCCACGATACGCAGTATTTT. Translation: CASQSVSHDTQYF. Complete variable domain (other parts from reference TRBV19 and TRBJ2-3): DGGITQSPKYLFRKEGQNVTLSCEQNLNHDAMYWYRQDPGQGLRLIYYSQIVNDFQKGDIAEGYSVSREKKESFPLTVTSAQKNPTAFYLCASQSVSHDTQYFGPGTRLTVL.

This clonotype was counted a few times. V usage is TRBV20-1 and J usage is TRBJ2-7; a possible D gene is TRBD2 (5 bases). CDR3 length: 13 residues. The germline gives CDR1 DFQATT, CDR2 SNEGSKA (reference sequence). Trimming took 6 bases from V and 0 from J, leaving 12 bases between them. For the CDR3, the DNA is TGCAGTGCGAAGGAGGCAGCCTCCTACGAGCAGTACGTC. It yields the protein CSAKEAASYEQYV.